Following are 18 T cell receptor beta chains from one sample sequenced in a study of blood T cells in healthy people across ages. It was with a sample-barcoded 5' primer and a J-beta primer mix that a second PCR of roughly 7 to 12 cycles was run. TCRdb reprocessed the 5' RACE reads with MiXCR, giving one entry per CDR3 protein. The repertoire holds approximately 1.5 million distinct CDR3 sequences, around 36% seen once, with 11% in the top ten. The sample taken for sequencing was blood. The source is a young woman in good health.

The genes are TRBV5-8 and TRBJ2-3, with D hard to call. CDR3 length: 14 amino acids. Germline V gene sequence: CDR1 SGHTS, CDR2 YDEGEE. V lost 6 bases, J lost 4 bases, and 15 bases lay in between. The CDR3 protein is CASTLTRPPDTQYF. The CDR3 bases are TGTGCCAGCACCCTGACTCGTCCCCCAGATACGCAGTATTTT. The complete variable domain, with remaining parts taken from reference TRBV5-8 and TRBJ2-3, reads EAGVTQSPTHLIKTRGQQATLRCSPISGHTSVYWYQQALGLGLQFLLWYDEGEERNRGNFPPRFSGRQFPNYSSELNVNALELEDSALYLCASTLTRPPDTQYFGPGTRLTVL.

This clonotype was counted a single time. The chain joins TRBV6-5 to TRBJ2-5; the D is unclear. V lost 1 base, J lost 4 bases, and 16 bases lay in between. In germline, CDR1 is MNHEY, CDR2 SVGAGI. CDR3 size: 16 residues. The CDR3 nucleotides read TGTGCCAGCAGTTACTACCAGATAAGACCTGTAGAGACCCAGTACTTC. Translated, it gives CASSYYQIRPVETQYF.

The chain has TRBV4-1 and TRBJ2-1, with 11 bases identical to TRBD2. Germline values: CDR1 MGHRA, CDR2 YSYEKL. This CDR3 has 16 amino acids. V was pared by 5 bases and J by 3 bases, with 6 bases of the junction left unmatched. Here the CDR3 DNA reads TGCGCCAGCAGCGCAAGACTAGCGGGGTTCTACAATGAGCAGTTCTTC. Translation: CASSARLAGFYNEQFF.

The rearrangement uses TRBV29-1 and TRBJ2-3; D ambiguous. Trimming cost V 3 bases and J 2 bases, with 6 bases left between them. CDR1 is SQVTM and CDR2 is ANQGSEA in the germline V gene. The CDR3 consists of 12 residues. In DNA form, the CDR3 reads TGCAGCGTTGACGACCTCACAGATACGCAGTATTTT. Protein sequence: CSVDDLTDTQYF.

This chain connects TRBV5-1 to TRBJ2-3; TRBD1 is a possible D gene (6 bases). The V end lost 7 bases, the J end lost 3 bases, and 12 bases lay between the germline ends. In germline, CDR1 is SGHRS, CDR2 YFSETQ. The CDR3 has 13 residues. CDR3 in amino acids: CASAGDGTDTQYF. For the CDR3, the DNA is TGCGCCAGCGCAGGGGATGGGACAGATACGCAGTATTTT.

As for this clonotype: Relative to the germline gene, one junction end is altered; a read error may explain this. The chain links TRBV7-9 to TRBJ1-4; TRBD1 agrees at 7 bases. CDR1 is SEHNR and CDR2 is FQNEAQ in the germline V gene (reference sequence). CDR3 length equals 14 residues. CDR3 coding DNA: TGTGTCAGCAGCTTACCCGGACAGGACGAAAAACTGTTTTTT. Translated: CVSSLPGQDEKLFF.

The rearrangement links TRBV7-3 to TRBJ2-5; 8 nucleotides align to TRBD1. J was trimmed by 3 bases and V by 1 base; bases with no gene match: 4. The length of the CDR3 is 15 residues. Looked up from germline, CDR1 is SGHTA and CDR2 is FQGTGA. The CDR3 region is CASSLIQGAEETQYF. In DNA form, the CDR3 reads TGTGCCAGCAGCTTAATCCAGGGGGCGGAAGAGACCCAGTACTTC.

This clonotype was observed a few times. The chain is built from TRBV3-1 and TRBJ2-3; D gene uncertain. Trimming left V 3 bases short and J 4 bases short, with 17 bases between. Germline CDR1 and CDR2: LGHDT and YNNKEL (reference sequence). This CDR3 contains 16 residues. CDR3 region: CASSQGRPLTSDTQYF. The CDR3 DNA is TGTGCCAGCAGCCAGGGCAGGCCGCTTACCTCAGATACGCAGTATTTT.

This chain joins TRBV19 and TRBJ2-5; D uncertain. With the DNA end fitting TRBJ2-7 better, the J assignment may be wrong. This CDR3 region has 14 residues. Germline V gene sequence: CDR1 LNHDA, CDR2 SQIVND (reference sequence). The CDR3 bases are TGTGCCAGTAGTATGAAGTGGGGTACCTACGAGCAGTACTTC. The encoded protein is CASSMKWGTYEQYF.

Only one count was recorded for this clonotype. The gene calls are TRBV11-2 and TRBJ2-7; 9 bases align to TRBD1. Germline V gene data show CDR1 as SGHAT and CDR2 as FQNNGV. This CDR3 spans 14 amino acids. Germline trimming cut 2 bases from V and 6 bases from J; bases unmatched to any gene: 5. Here the CDR3 reads CASSLWTGEGEQYF. CDR3 bases: TGTGCCAGCAGCTTATGGACAGGGGAGGGCGAGCAGTACTTC.

Turning to this clonotype: No DNA is shown, since the ends of the CDR3 on it are uncertain; the CDR3 is the one TCRdb lists. This chain joins TRBV7-2 and TRBJ2-1; the DNA was not compared with TRBD2, the D call given in the table. Germline assignment: CDR1 SGHTA and CDR2 FQGNSA. With termini counted, the CDR3 has 15 amino acids. CDR3 protein: CASSFANGSMNERFF.

This chain joins TRBV2 and TRBJ2-7; the D is unclear. Germline-derived CDR1 and CDR2 are SNHLY and FYNNEI. This CDR3 is 10 amino acids long. V was pared by 5 bases and J by 6 bases, with 5 bases between. As DNA, the CDR3 is TGTGCCAGCAGTCTCATCGAGCAGTACTTC. It is translated as CASSLIEQYF.

This clonotype was recorded a few times. V gene TRBV27 combines with J gene TRBJ1-1; D is ambiguous. Germline lookup yields CDR1 MNHEY and CDR2 SMNVEV (reference sequence). CDR3 size: 12 residues. The germline V and J ends were trimmed by 6 bases and 5 bases, with 10 bases remaining between them. The CDR3: CASRNLGTEAFF. The CDR3 DNA is TGTGCCAGCAGAAACCTAGGAACTGAAGCTTTCTTT.

The chain is built from TRBV27 and TRBJ2-7, with 7 bases fitting TRBD2. The V gene's germline CDR1 is MNHEY and CDR2 SMNVEV (reference sequence). The junction had 4 bases not matched to a gene; V was cut back by 2 bases and J by 0 bases. This CDR3 spans 15 amino acids. The CDR3 is CASSLTSAYSYEQYF. The CDR3 nucleotides are TGTGCCAGCAGTTTAACTAGCGCCTACTCCTACGAGCAGTACTTC.

This rearrangement joins TRBV9 to TRBJ2-7; a possible D gene is TRBD1 (6 bases). The germline CDR1 and CDR2 sequences are SGDLS and YYNGEE. Trimming removed 3 bases at V and 2 bases at J, with 15 bases between. The CDR3 is 15 amino acids. The CDR3 is CASSGRQAGTYEQYF. DNA of the CDR3: TGTGCCAGCAGCGGCCGACAGGCAGGTACCTACGAGCAGTACTTC.

V usage is TRBV28 and J usage is TRBJ2-7; no clear D. Looked up from germline, CDR1 is MDHEN and CDR2 is SYDVKM. The CDR3 totals 14 residues. Trimming left V 5 bases short and J 8 bases short, with 19 bases between. CDR3 bases: TGTGCCAGCAGTCTCACACTCTTTGTCGGGCAGCAGTACTTC. Translated, it gives CASSLTLFVGQQYF.

In this sample, this clonotype turned up once. The genes are TRBV7-2 and TRBJ2-5; 9 bases are a match to TRBD2. V was pared by 4 bases and J by 5 bases, with 5 bases of the junction left unmatched. The CDR3 has 14 amino acids. Germline V CDR1 and CDR2: SGHTA, FQGNSA. CDR3 in amino acids: CASSYGGLAETQYF. CDR3 DNA: TGTGCCAGCAGCTACGGGGGACTAGCCGAGACCCAGTACTTC.

The chain couples TRBV5-1 to TRBJ2-5, with D unclear. The V gene's germline CDR1 is SGHRS and CDR2 YFSETQ. The CDR3 has 14 residues. The V end was cut by 5 bases, the J end by 5 bases, with 16 bases between. The CDR3 sequence: CASSPLGFRETQYF. The CDR3 DNA sequence: TGCGCCAGCAGTCCCCTCGGCTTTAGGGAGACCCAGTACTTC.